This TCR beta chain was found in a study of CD8 T cells in Susac syndrome. Study results and limitations: It was acknowledged in the study that its TCR sequencing and HLA analysis involved a relatively small number of individuals.

A note on this clonotype: Its antigen is undetermined.

Looked up from germline, CDR1 is SGDLS and CDR2 is YYNGEE. The CDR3 runs 18 residues. The V end lost 0 bases, the J end lost 5 bases, and 23 bases lay between the germline ends. Random hexamers were used to reverse transcribe the RNA input (about 0.5 to 1 ug). The method of amplification for TCR beta CDR3 was immunoSEQ multiplex PCR, covering 54 Vbeta and 13 Jbeta. MiXCR was run by TCRdb on the immunoSEQ multiplex PCR reads, yielding one entry per CDR3 protein. Among about 280,000 distinct CDR3 sequences listed, 70% to 90% were seen once. The sequenced target, TCR beta, came from blood CD8+ and CD4+ T cells.

Sequencing was performed on CD8+ T cells from PBMCs. The rearrangement links TRBV9 to TRBJ2-5; perhaps TRBD2 as D (6 bases). The sequence was obtained from a human donor with multiple sclerosis. The CDR3 region is CASSVAVTPAWSGETQYF. The CDR3 bases are TGTGCCAGCAGCGTAGCGGTTACCCCGGCCTGGAGCGGGGAGACCCAGTACTTC. Using reference TRBV9 and TRBJ2-5 for the parts outside the CDR3, the full variable domain is DSGVTQTPKHLITATGQRVTLRCSPRSGDLSVYWYQQSLDQGLQFLIQYYNGEERAKGNILERFSAQQFPDLHSELNLSSLELGDSALYFCASSVAVTPAWSGETQYFGPGTRLLVL.